This TCR beta chain was identified during a study of cytomegalovirus exposure and HLA in healthy donors. Study conclusions and caveats: It was shown in a later analysis that HLA-associated TCR beta chains were more clonally expanded than other, equally common chains.

Comment on this clone: Its cognate antigen is unknown.

Donors in the study were healthy people who gave bone marrow. The V and J ends lost 5 bases and 4 bases, in that order; junction bases with no gene match: 16. CDR1 and CDR2 from the germline V gene are SGHNT and YENEEA. The CDR3 is made up of 17 amino acids. Primers included in the PCR were 60 Vbeta and 13 Jbeta primers. Profiled with immunoSEQ multiplex PCR; TCRdb holds only in-frame clones, not every one. Among tens of thousands of clones, more than 70% were seen once, and the ten largest hold about 12%. Sequenced sample: PBMCs. This chain joins TRBV11-3 and TRBJ1-1; 7 positions match TRBD1. The clonotype originates from a woman aged 40 to 50 in good health and CMV-seropositive. As DNA, the CDR3 is TGTGCCAGCAGCCCGGGGGGGAGGGGGCGAGAGCGCACTGAAGCTTTCTTT. Protein: CASSPGGRGRERTEAFF.